This T cell receptor beta chain comes out of a study of siplizumab effects on memory and regulatory T cells. Only in-frame clones appear in the TCRdb table, and some are missing; sequencing was by immunoSEQ multiplex PCR. The sample lists 95,000 to 110,000 clones; 93% were seen once. Study-wide results and caveats: No more than a minor fraction of alloreactive clones could be traced back to unstimulated subsets. Naive T cells were seen as more diverse than memory cells and as major alloresponse contributors. Suppressive activity of Tregs proliferating in siplizumab cultures remained unconfirmed.

Germline V lookup: CDR1 SGHTA, CDR2 FQGNSA. CDR3 length: 14 amino acids. Trimming pared 3 bases from V and 4 bases from J, leaving 10 bases between. Comment on this clone: The antigen is not known.

Sequencing used Tregs sorted from blood. The origin of this receptor is a human donor in good health. The chain employs TRBV7-2 and TRBJ1-5, with a possible D match to TRBD1 (5 bases). The DNA for the CDR3 is TGTGCCAGCAGCTTGGGCGGGGGAAATCAGCCCCAGCATTTT. Residues: CASSLGGGNQPQHF.